This T cell receptor beta chain originates from a study of regulatory T cells in long-lasting Graves disease. The wider study: Persistent cases were those of Graves' disease that involved over 5 years of antithyroid drugs with positive TSH receptor antibodies. Findings and caveats of the study: Persistent Graves' patients showed reduced TCR diversity versus newly diagnosed patients. TRBV28, TRBJ1-2 and TRBJ2-5 were segments that persistent disease favored.

This clonotype was counted only a few times. Antigen: not known. Sequencing libraries for TCR beta were prepared with iRepertoire HTBI primers and Arm-PCR of CDR3 regions. A single record per CDR3 protein comes from TCRdb applying MiXCR to the multiplex PCR reads. The profile shows fewer than 450,000 distinct CDR3 sequences, less than 25% of them singletons. Time point: persistent/refractory GD, antithyroid drugs over 5 years with positive TRAb. RNA from PBMCs was the source of the TCR library. Graves' disease diagnosis was established per American Thyroid Association guidelines. Trimming took off 3 bases at V and 0 bases at J, with 11 bases between the two ends. The length of the CDR3 is 16 residues. Germline-derived CDR1 and CDR2 are MDHEN and SYDVKM.

This material consisted of peripheral blood mononuclear cells (PBMCs), taken when the disease was refractory, from a patient treated with antithyroid drugs. This receptor was identified in a female donor with Graves disease. This sequence joins TRBV28 and TRBJ2-2, with TRBD1 as a possible D gene (5 bases). The CDR3 spells CASSLLTASNTGELFF. CDR3 DNA: TGTGCCAGCAGTTTGTTGACAGCATCGAACACCGGGGAGCTGTTTTTT.